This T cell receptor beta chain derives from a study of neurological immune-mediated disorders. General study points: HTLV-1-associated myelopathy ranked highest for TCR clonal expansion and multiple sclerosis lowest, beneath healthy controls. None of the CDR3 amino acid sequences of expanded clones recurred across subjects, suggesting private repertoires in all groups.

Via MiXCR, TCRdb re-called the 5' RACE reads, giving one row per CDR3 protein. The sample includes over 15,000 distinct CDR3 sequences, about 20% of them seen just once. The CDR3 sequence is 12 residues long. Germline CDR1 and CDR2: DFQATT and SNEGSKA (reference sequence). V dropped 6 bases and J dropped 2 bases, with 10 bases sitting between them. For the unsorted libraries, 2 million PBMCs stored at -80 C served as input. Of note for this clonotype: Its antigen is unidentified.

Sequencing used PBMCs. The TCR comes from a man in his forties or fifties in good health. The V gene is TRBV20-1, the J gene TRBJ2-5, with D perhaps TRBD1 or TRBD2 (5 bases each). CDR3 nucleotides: TGCAGTGCGCAGGGACGGCAAGAGACCCAGTACTTC. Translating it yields CSAQGRQETQYF.